This is a list of T cell receptor beta chains from one sample in a study of cytomegalovirus exposure and HLA in healthy donors. Profiling relied on immunoSEQ multiplex PCR, and the TCRdb table lists in-frame clones only, not all of them. The sample contains 120,000 or so clones, 75% to 85% of which appear only once. The sample comprised PBMCs. These receptors all come from a woman aged 50 to 60 in good health and CMV-seropositive. The CDR3 runs from the conserved cysteine through the conserved F or W. Size tells how often a clone was seen (once, few, many) or the class of an expanded clone, and some rows leave it out.

TRBV11-3 | once | CASSLSAWEMNTEAFF
TRBV21-1 | - | CASSKYPREWEETQYF
TRBV15 | - | CATSTWTGVNYGYTF
TRBV19 | - | CATRPTGGEKTQYF
TRBV7-9 | - | CASSLAFRGGNIQYF
TRBV5-6 | - | CASYQGFSGNTIYF
TRBV6-4 | - | CASSPDSGGYNEQFF
TRBV5-1 | - | CASSLGTSGSFLETQYF
TRBV30 | - | CAWSGRGEGVGYTF
TRBV6-5 | few | CASKEAPNYGYTF
TRBV30 | - | CAWGTGGASVTEAFF
TRBV10-2 | - | CASNLGESTDTQYF
TRBV5-8 | - | CASTRRGQGVYEQYF
TRBV27 | - | CASTDGQGSQPQHF
TRBV5-4 | - | CASRHHPTTANTEAFF
TRBV27 | - | CASSSFTGSVGAGANVLTF
TRBV6-1 | - | CASSSGNDNQPQHF
TRBV11-3 | - | CASTPLRAYEQYF
TRBV7-9 | - | CASSLGTRTYEQYF
TRBV7-9 | - | CASSLIRLAGSYEQYF
TRBV7-9 | - | CASSTGWGQGGNTEAFF
TRBV5-6 | few | CASSLGRHRTTDTQYF
TRBV4-2 | few | CASSPGVTGANVLTF
TRBV15 | few | CATSRDRDRGYGYTF
TRBV9 | - | CANLRVANYGYTF
TRBV4-1 | few | CASSQDERVGTYEQYF
TRBV2 | - | CASSGARDRGYEQYF
TRBV25-1 | - | CASSAPGELYEQYF
TRBV2 | few | CASTPLGAGGLDTQYF
TRBV27 | - | CASKVLADTDTQYF
TRBV5-1 | - | CASSWTGGSYEQYF
TRBV7-6 | - | CASSPRTGLPGELFF
TRBV19 | - | CASDSLGRNTIYF
TRBV29-1 | - | CSVHGTGHGGNEQFF
TRBV5-1 | - | CASSLGQGEEKLFF
TRBV19 | few | CASSMSIGRAPAFF
TRBV19 | few | CASSIGDRGLSTEAFF
TRBV5-4 | - | CASSLGGDEQYF
TRBV5-1 | - | CASSAFLRGETQYF
TRBV27 | - | CASGTGEEYEQYF
TRBV5-6 | few | CASSGGTDRNGYTF
TRBV6-5 | - | CASSYEENTEAFF
TRBV5-4 | - | CASSSTGGWEAFF
TRBV7-3 | - | CASSLRGGRPYYNEQFF
TRBV10-3 | few | CAISAGDRDSYGYTF
TRBV4-2 | - | CASSQPDKYEQYF
TRBV4-2 | few | CASSRTGDTQYF